This T cell receptor beta chain was identified in a study of T cell changes during pregnancy in multiple sclerosis. Only in-frame clones appear in the TCRdb table, and some are missing; sequencing was by immunoSEQ multiplex PCR. The sample consists of around 61,000 clones, about 86% of them appearing once. The ends were cut back, 2 bases at V and 3 bases at J, with 14 bases in the middle. The germline gives CDR1 SEHNR, CDR2 FQNEAQ (reference sequence). CDR3 length: 15 amino acids. This clonotype was sampled from a human donor whose cells served as feeder cells for cultures in a pregnancy study. The J gene is TRBJ2-7, the V gene TRBV7-9; D not resolved. The sample consisted of peripheral blood from another person, used as feeder cells. The CDR3 here is CASSLTSGGVYEQYF. The CDR3 nucleotides are TGTGCCAGCAGCTTAACCTCTGGTGGAGTCTACGAGCAGTACTTC. Variable domain in full (rest from reference TRBV7-9 and TRBJ2-7): DTGVSQNPRHKITKRGQNVTFRCDPISEHNRLYWYRQTLGQGPEFLTYFQNEAQLEKSRLLSDRFSAERPKGSFSTLEIQRTEQGDSAMYLCASSLTSGGVYEQYFGPGTRLTVT.